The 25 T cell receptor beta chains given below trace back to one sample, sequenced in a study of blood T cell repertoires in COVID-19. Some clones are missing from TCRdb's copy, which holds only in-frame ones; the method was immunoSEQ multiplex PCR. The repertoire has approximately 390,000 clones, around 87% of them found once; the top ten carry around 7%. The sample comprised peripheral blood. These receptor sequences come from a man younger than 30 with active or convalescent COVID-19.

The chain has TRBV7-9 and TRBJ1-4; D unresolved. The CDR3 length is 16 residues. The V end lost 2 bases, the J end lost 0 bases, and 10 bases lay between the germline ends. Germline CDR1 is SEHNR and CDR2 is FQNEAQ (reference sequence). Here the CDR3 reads CASSLLWPATNEKLFF. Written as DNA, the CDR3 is TGTGCCAGCAGCTTATTGTGGCCTGCAACTAATGAAAAACTGTTTTTT.

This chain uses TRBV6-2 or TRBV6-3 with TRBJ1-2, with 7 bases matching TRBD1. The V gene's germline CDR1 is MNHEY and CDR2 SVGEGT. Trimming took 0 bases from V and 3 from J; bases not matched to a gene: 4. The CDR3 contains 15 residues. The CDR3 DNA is TGTGCCAGCAGTTACTCCCGGGACAGCCACTATGGCTACACCTTC. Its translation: CASSYSRDSHYGYTF.

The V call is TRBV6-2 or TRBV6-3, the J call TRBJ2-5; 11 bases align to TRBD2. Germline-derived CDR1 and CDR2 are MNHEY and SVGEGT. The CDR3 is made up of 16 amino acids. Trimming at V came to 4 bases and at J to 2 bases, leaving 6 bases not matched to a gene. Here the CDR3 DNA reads TGTGCCAGCAGTTCTAGGACTAGCGGGCGTCAAGAGACCCAGTACTTC. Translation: CASSSRTSGRQETQYF.

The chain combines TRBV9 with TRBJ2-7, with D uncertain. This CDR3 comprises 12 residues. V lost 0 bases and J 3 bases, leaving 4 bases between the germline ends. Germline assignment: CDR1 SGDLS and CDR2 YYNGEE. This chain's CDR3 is CASSVDSYEQYF. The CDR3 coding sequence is TGTGCCAGCAGCGTAGACAGCTACGAGCAGTACTTC.

The CDR3 nucleotides read TGCGCCAGCTTAGACAGGGTGGGGACCGGGGAGCTGTTTTTT. This encodes CASLDRVGTGELFF. V is TRBV4-1 and J is TRBJ2-2, with TRBD1 matching 7 bases. Trimming cost V 8 bases and J 5 bases; bases outside gene matches: 8. This CDR3 is built from 14 residues. CDR1 MGHRA and CDR2 YSYEKL come from the germline V gene.

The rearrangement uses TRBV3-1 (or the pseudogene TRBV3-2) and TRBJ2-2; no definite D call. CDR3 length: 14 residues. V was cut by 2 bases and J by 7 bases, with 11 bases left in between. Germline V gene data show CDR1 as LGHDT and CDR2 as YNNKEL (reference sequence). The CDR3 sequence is CASSQPLVGGELFF. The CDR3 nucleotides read TGTGCCAGCAGCCAACCGCTAGTAGGCGGGGAGCTGTTTTTT.

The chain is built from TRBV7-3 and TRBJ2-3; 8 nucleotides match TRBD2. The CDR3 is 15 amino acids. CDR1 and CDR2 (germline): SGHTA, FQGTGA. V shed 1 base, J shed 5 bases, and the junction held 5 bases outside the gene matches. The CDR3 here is CASSLKAGVKDTQYF. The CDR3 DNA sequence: TGTGCCAGCAGCTTAAAAGCGGGGGTAAAAGATACGCAGTATTTT. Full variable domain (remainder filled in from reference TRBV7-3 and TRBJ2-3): GAGVSQTPSNKVTEKGKYVELRCDPISGHTALYWYRQSLGQGPEFLIYFQGTGAADDSGLPNDRFFAVRPEGSVSTLKIQRTERGDSAVYLCASSLKAGVKDTQYFGPGTRLTVL.

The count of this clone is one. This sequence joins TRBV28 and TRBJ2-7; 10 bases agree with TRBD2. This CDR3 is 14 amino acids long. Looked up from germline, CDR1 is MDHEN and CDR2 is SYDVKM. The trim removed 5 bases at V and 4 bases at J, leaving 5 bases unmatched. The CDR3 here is CASSLAGVGYEQYF. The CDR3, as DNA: TGTGCCAGCAGTCTAGCGGGAGTGGGGTACGAGCAGTACTTC.

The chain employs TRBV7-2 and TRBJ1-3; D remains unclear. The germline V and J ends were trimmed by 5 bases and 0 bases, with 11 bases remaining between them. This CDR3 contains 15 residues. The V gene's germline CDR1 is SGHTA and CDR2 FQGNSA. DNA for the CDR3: TGTGCCAGCAGCGGGCAGGAAGCCTCTGGAAACACCATATATTTT. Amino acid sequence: CASSGQEASGNTIYF.

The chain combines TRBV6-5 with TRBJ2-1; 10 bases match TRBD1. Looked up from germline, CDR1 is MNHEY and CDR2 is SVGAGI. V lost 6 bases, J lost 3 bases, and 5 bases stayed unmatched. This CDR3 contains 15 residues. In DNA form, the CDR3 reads TGTGCCAGCAGCCCCGGGACAGGGGACTACAATGAGCAGTTCTTC. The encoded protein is CASSPGTGDYNEQFF.

CDR3 in amino acids: CASRGVTGQTYEQYF. CDR3 in DNA: TGTGCCAGCAGGGGGGTGACGGGACAGACCTACGAGCAGTACTTC. V gene TRBV6-5 combines with J gene TRBJ2-7, with 7 bases lining up with TRBD1. The CDR3 has 15 amino acids. The germline V gene encodes CDR1 MNHEY and CDR2 SVGAGI. The V segment lost 6 bases and the J segment 2 bases; nucleotides outside the gene matches: 10.

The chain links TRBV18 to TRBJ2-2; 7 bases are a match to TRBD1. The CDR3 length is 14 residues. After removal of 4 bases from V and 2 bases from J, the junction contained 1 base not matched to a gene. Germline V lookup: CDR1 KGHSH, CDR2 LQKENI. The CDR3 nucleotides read TGTGCCAGCTCACGGGACAGCAACACCGGGGAGCTGTTTTTT. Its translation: CASSRDSNTGELFF.

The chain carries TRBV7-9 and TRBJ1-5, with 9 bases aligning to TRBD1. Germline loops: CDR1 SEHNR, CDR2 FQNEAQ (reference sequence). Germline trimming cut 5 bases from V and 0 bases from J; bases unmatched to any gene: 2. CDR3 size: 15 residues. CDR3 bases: TGTGCCAGCAGCCCACAGGGGGCTAGCAATCAGCCCCAGCATTTT. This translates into CASSPQGASNQPQHF.

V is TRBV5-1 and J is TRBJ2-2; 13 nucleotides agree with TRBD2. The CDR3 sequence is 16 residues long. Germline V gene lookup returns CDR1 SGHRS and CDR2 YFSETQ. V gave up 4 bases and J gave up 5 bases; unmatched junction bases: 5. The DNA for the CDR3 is TGCGCCAGCAGCCCCCCGACTAGCGGGGGGACCGGGGAGCTGTTTTTT. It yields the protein CASSPPTSGGTGELFF.

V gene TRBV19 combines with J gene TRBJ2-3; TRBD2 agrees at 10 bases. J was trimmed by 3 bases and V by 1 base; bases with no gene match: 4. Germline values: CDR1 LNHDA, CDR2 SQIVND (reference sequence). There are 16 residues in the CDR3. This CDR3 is CASSIVASGGTDTQYF. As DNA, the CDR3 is TGTGCCAGTAGTATAGTAGCTAGCGGGGGAACAGATACGCAGTATTTT.

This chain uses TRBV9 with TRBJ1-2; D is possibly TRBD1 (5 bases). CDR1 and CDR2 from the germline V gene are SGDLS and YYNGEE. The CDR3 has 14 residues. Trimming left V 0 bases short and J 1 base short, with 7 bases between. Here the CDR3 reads CASSVAGGNYGYTF. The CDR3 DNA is TGTGCCAGCAGCGTAGCGGGGGGTAACTATGGCTACACCTTC. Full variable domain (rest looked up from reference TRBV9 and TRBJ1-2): DSGVTQTPKHLITATGQRVTLRCSPRSGDLSVYWYQQSLDQGLQFLIQYYNGEERAKGNILERFSAQQFPDLHSELNLSSLELGDSALYFCASSVAGGNYGYTFGSGTRLTVV.

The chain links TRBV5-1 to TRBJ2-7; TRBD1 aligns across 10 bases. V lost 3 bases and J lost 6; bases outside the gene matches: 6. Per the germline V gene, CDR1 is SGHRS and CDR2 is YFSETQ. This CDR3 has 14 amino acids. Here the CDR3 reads CASSWTGGDFEQYF. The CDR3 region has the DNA TGCGCCAGCAGCTGGACAGGGGGGGATTTCGAGCAGTACTTC.

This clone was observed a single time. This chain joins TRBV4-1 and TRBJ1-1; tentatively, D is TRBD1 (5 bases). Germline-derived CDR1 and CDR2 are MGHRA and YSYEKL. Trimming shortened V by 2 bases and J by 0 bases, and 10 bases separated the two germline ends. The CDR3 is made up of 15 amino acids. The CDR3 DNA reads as TGCGCCAGCAGCCAAACCGGGACTTTGAACACTGAAGCTTTCTTT. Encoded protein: CASSQTGTLNTEAFF.

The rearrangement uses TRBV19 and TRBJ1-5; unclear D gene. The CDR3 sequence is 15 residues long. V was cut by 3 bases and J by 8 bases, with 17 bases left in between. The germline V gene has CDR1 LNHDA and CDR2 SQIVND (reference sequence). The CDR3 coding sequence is TGTGCCAGTAGTATTGGTGGCGGGTTCCCAGAGCCCCAGCATTTT. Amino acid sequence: CASSIGGGFPEPQHF.

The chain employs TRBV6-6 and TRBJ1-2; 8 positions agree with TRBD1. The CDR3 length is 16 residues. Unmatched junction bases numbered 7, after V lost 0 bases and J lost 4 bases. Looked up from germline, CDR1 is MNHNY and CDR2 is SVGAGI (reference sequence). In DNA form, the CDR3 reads TGTGCCAGCAGTTACTCGGGCAGGGGGCAGATCTATGGCTACACCTTC. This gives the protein CASSYSGRGQIYGYTF.

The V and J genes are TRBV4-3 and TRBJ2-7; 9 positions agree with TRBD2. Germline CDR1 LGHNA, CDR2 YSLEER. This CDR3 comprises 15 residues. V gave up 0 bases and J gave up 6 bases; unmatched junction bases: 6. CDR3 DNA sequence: TGCGCCAGCAGCCAAGAATTACTAGCGGGTACCGAGCAGTACTTC. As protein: CASSQELLAGTEQYF.

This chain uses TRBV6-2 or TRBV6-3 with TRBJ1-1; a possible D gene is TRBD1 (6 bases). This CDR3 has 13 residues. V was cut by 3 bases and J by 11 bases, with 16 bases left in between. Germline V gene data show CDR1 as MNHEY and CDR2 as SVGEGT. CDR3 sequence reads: CASSYTGQTTAFF. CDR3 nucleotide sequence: TGTGCCAGCAGTTATACCGGACAGACGACCGCTTTCTTT.

This chain's CDR3 is CASSQDDRDRGMGGYTF. In nucleotides, the CDR3 is TGCGCCAGCAGCCAAGATGATAGGGACAGGGGAATGGGGGGCTACACCTTC. This chain links TRBV4-1 with TRBJ1-2; 10 nucleotides line up with TRBD1. Trimming removed 0 bases from V and 8 bases from J; junction bases left unmatched: 12. Germline CDR1 reads MGHRA; CDR2 reads YSYEKL. The CDR3 loop spans 17 amino acids.

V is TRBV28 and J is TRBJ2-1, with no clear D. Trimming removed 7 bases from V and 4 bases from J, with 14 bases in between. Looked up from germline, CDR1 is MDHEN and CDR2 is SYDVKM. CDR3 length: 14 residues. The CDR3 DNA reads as TGTGCCAGCACCTTGGTAAACAGTTACAATGAGCAGTTCTTC. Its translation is CASTLVNSYNEQFF. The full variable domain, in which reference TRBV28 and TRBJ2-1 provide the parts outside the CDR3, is DVKVTQSSRYLVKRTGEKVFLECVQDMDHENMFWYRQDPGLGLRLIYFSYDVKMKEKGDIPEGYSVSREKKERFSLILESASTNQTSMYLCASTLVNSYNEQFFGPGTRLTVL.

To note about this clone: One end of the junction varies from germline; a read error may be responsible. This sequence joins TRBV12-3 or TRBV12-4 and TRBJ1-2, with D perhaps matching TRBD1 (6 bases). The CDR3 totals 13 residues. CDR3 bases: TGTGCCAGCAGTGGTACAGGGTACTATGGCTACACTTTC. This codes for CASSGTGYYGYTF.